Listed below are T cell receptor beta chains from one sample, sequenced in a study of identical twins. TCRdb independently ran MiXCR on the 5' RACE reads; one entry per CDR3 protein. The data contain 410,000 or so distinct CDR3 sequences, around 18% of them singletons. Material: naive T cells sorted from blood. The receptors come from a man aged 45-65 years in good health. CDR3s include the opening cysteine and the closing phenylalanine or tryptophan. A D gene is named only where the DNA matches it firmly. Clone size is stated in some rows and not others, as once, few, many or a class when expanded.

J gene | clone size | V gene | D gene | CDR3 length | CDR3 DNA | CDR3 protein
TRBJ2-3 | NA | TRBV30 | TRBD2 | 14 | TGTGCCTGGAGTACTAGCGGGGGAACAGATACGCAGTATTTT | CAWSTSGGTDTQYF
TRBJ2-7 | few | TRBV4-2 | TRBD1 | 14 | TGTGCCAGCAGCCAAGCGACAGGGTCCTACGAGCAGTACTTC | CASSQATGSYEQYF
TRBJ2-1 | NA | TRBV12-3/TRBV12-4 | TRBD2 | 17 | TGTGCCAGCAGTCTGGGACTAGCGGGGGGGTCAAACAATGAGCAGTTCTTC | CASSLGLAGGSNNEQFF
TRBJ2-5 | few | TRBV7-2 | TRBD2 | 17 | TGTGCCAGCAGCTTACAACTAGCGGGAGCAGTCGGGGAGACCCAGTACTTC | CASSLQLAGAVGETQYF
TRBJ2-7 | NA | TRBV7-2 | TRBD2 | 14 | TGTGCCAGCAGCTTATGGCGGGAGGCGTACGAGCAGTACTTC | CASSLWREAYEQYF
TRBJ1-3 | many | TRBV18 | TRBD1 | 15 | TGTGCCAGCTCACCGGTGACAGGGGTCGGAAACACCATATATTTT | CASSPVTGVGNTIYF
TRBJ2-1 | NA | TRBV18 | TRBD1 | 17 | TGTGCCAGCTCACCATACACGGGACAGGGGGCGATCAATGAGCAGTTCTTC | CASSPYTGQGAINEQFF
TRBJ2-1 | NA | TRBV9 | NA | 17 | TGTGCCAGCAGCTCCAGAATTGGGACAACACACTACAATGAGCAGTTCTTC | CASSSRIGTTHYNEQFF
TRBJ1-1 | few | TRBV4-2 | NA | 16 | TGTGCCAGCAGCCCCTCGTTGAGACAGCTGAACACTGAAGCTTTCTTT | CASSPSLRQLNTEAFF
TRBJ1-1 | NA | TRBV12-3/TRBV12-4 | TRBD1 | 12 | TGTGCCAGCAGCCGTGGACAGGGTAGAGCTTTCTTT | CASSRGQGRAFF
TRBJ2-1 | NA | TRBV5-1 | NA | 15 | TGCGCCAGCAGCTTTGTGGCGGGACAGATCAATGAGCAGTTCTTC | CASSFVAGQINEQFF
TRBJ2-1 | many | TRBV20-1 | NA | 14 | TGCAGTGCTAGAGATGTGGACAGTTACAATGAGCAGTTCTTC | CSARDVDSYNEQFF
TRBJ2-7 | NA | TRBV24-1 | NA | 13 | TGTGCCACCAGTGACCCCCCATCCTACGAGCAGTACTTC | CATSDPPSYEQYF
TRBJ2-3 | many | TRBV3-1 | TRBD2 | 18 | TGTGCCAGCAGCCAAGACCCTACTAGCGGGAGGAGCACAGATACGCAGTATTTT | CASSQDPTSGRSTDTQYF